This note documents a single T cell receptor beta chain sequence. Looked up from germline, CDR1 is GTSNPN and CDR2 is SVGIG (reference sequence). The CDR3 is 15 amino acids. Trimming removed 3 bases at V and 0 bases at J, with 12 bases between. This entry belongs to a study of T cell changes during pregnancy in multiple sclerosis. Clones were read by immunoSEQ multiplex PCR, and TCRdb kept only the in-frame ones, dropping some. The sample has approximately 40,000 clones, around nine tenths seen once. The source of this sequence is a female donor with multiple sclerosis, enrolled in a pregnancy study. The rearrangement joins TRBV30 to TRBJ1-3, with D perhaps TRBD1 (5 bases). Here the sequenced sample was CD8+ T cells from peripheral blood mononuclear cells, taken in the third trimester of pregnancy. DNA of the CDR3: TGTGCCTGGAGAGTAAGGGGAATCTCTGGAAACACCATATATTTT. Translated, it gives CAWRVRGISGNTIYF.